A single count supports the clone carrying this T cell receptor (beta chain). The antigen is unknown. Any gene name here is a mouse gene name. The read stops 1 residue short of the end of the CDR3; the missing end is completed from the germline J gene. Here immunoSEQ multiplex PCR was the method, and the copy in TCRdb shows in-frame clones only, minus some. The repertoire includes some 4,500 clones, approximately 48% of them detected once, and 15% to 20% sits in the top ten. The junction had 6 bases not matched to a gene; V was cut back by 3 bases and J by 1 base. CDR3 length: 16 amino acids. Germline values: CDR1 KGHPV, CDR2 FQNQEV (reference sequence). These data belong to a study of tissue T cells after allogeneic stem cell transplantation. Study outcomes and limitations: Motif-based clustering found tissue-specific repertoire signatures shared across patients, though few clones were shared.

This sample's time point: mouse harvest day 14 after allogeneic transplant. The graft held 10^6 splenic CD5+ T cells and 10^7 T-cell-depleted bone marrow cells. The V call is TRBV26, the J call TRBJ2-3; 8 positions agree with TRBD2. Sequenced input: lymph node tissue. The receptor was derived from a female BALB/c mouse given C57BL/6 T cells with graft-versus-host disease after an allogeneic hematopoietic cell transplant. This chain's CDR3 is CASSLTLGGGAETLYF. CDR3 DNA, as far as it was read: TGTGCCAGCAGTCTTACCCTGGGGGGAGGTGCAGAAACGCTGTAT.